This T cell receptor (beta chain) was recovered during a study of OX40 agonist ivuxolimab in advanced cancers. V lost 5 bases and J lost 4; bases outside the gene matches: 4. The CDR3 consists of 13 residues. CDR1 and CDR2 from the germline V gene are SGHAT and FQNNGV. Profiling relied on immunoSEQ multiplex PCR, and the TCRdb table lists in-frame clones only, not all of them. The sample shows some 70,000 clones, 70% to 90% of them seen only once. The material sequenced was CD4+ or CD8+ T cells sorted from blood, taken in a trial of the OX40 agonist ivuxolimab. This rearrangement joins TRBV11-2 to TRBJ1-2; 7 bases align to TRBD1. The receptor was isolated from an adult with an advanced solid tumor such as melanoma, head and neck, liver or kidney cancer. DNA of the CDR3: TGTGCCAGCAGCGCAGGGGGAGGCTATGGCTACACCTTC. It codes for CASSAGGGYGYTF. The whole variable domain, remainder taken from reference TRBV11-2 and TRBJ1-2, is EAGVAQSPRYKIIEKRQSVAFWCNPISGHATLYWYQQILGQGPKLLIQFQNNGVVDDSQLPKDRFSAERLKGVDSTLKIQPAKLEDSAVYLCASSAGGGYGYTFGSGTRLTVV.